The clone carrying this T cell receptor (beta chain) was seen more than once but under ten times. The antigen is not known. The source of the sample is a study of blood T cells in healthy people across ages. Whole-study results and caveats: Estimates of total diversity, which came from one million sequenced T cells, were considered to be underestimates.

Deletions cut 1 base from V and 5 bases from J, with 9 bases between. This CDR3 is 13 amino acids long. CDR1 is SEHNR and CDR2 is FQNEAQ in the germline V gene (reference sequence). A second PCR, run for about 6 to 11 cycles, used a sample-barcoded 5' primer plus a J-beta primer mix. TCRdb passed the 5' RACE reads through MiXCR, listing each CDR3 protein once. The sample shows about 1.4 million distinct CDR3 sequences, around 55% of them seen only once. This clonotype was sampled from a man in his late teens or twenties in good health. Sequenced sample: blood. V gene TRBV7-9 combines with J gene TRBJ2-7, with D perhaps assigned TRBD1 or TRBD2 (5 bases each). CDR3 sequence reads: CASSLVGVNEQYF. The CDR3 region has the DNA TGTGCCAGCAGCTTAGTGGGGGTCAACGAGCAGTACTTC.